The clone carrying this T cell receptor (beta chain) came up a few times. Its antigen is unknown. V was pared by 1 base and J by 9 bases, with 12 bases of the junction left unmatched. Germline V CDR1 and CDR2: LGHNA, YSLEER. The CDR3 is 17 amino acids. This specimen comes from a study of CD8 T cells in ankylosing spondylitis. Overall study findings and caveats: As for the disease-linked clones, they showed a CD8+ phenotype and occurred at relatively low frequencies in peripheral blood.

As the method for making TCR beta libraries, quantitative 5'-RACE with molecular barcodes was used. TCRdb re-derived calls from the 5' RACE reads in MiXCR, one entry per CDR3 protein. The sample holds 150,000 to 200,000 distinct CDR3 sequences; under 35% are singletons and the top ten take around 6.2%. The sequenced material came from synovial fluid, either unsorted or a sorted T cell fraction (not recorded which). The sequence was obtained from a male donor with ankylosing spondylitis. This rearrangement joins TRBV4-3 to TRBJ2-1; TRBD2 aligns across 10 bases. The CDR3 here is CASSQAGLAGARSEQFF. The CDR3 DNA reads TGCGCCAGCAGCCAAGCAGGCCTAGCGGGAGCTAGAAGTGAGCAGTTCTTC.